Below are 25 T cell receptor beta chains sequenced from a single sample in a study of blood T cell repertoires in COVID-19. Data came from immunoSEQ multiplex PCR; TCRdb stores just in-frame clones and leaves some out. Here the sample spans over 90,000 clones, roughly 81% being singletons. Sequencing was carried out using peripheral blood. The receptor source for this set is an elderly man with COVID-19, enrolled during active disease.

V usage is TRBV13 and J usage is TRBJ2-7; 8 bases agree with TRBD1. There are 18 residues in the CDR3. Germline CDR1 reads PRHDT; CDR2 reads FYEKMQ (reference sequence). After removal of 3 bases from V and 0 bases from J, the junction contained 13 bases not matched to a gene. CDR3 residues: CASSFPQGAGSFSYEQYF. Written as DNA, the CDR3 is TGTGCCAGCAGCTTCCCTCAGGGGGCTGGTTCCTTCTCCTACGAGCAGTACTTC.

The rearrangement links TRBV30 to TRBJ2-5, with D perhaps matching TRBD1 (5 bases). Per the germline V gene, CDR1 is GTSNPN and CDR2 is SVGIG (reference sequence). The CDR3 runs 13 residues. The V gene lost 1 base and the J gene lost 0 bases, with 6 bases spanning the gap. The CDR3 DNA follows: TGTGCCTGGAGTGGACAGTACCAAGAGACCCAGTACTTC. Translated, it gives CAWSGQYQETQYF.

V usage is TRBV3-1 (or the pseudogene TRBV3-2) and J usage is TRBJ1-2; D is unresolved. Germline CDR1 reads LGHDT; CDR2 reads YNNKEL (reference sequence). This CDR3 has 12 amino acids. V lost 6 bases, J lost 7 bases, and 12 bases lay in between. The CDR3 here is CASSLTRSGYTF. Written as DNA, the CDR3 is TGTGCCAGCAGTCTGACTCGGAGTGGCTACACCTTC.

The chain links TRBV5-1 to TRBJ1-6; D possibly corresponds to TRBD1 (6 bases). Germline CDR1 is SGHRS and CDR2 is YFSETQ. The CDR3 is 13 residues long. V was shortened by 0 bases and J by 12 bases, with 10 bases between the two germline ends. CDR3 in DNA: TGCGCCAGCAGCTTGGATTACAGGGAACCCCTCCACTTT. As protein: CASSLDYREPLHF.

The sample holds one count of this clone. V usage is TRBV5-1 and J usage is TRBJ1-1, with D maybe TRBD1 (6 bases). Germline V gene data show CDR1 as SGHRS and CDR2 as YFSETQ. The CDR3 spans 14 residues. V lost 0 bases, J lost 7 bases, and 13 bases lay in between. The CDR3: CASSLDRERGEAFF. In nucleotides, the CDR3 is TGCGCCAGCAGCTTGGACAGGGAACGGGGTGAAGCTTTCTTT.

The J gene is TRBJ2-7, the V gene TRBV28, with D possibly being TRBD1 (5 bases). Trimming shortened V by 1 base and J by 4 bases, and 14 bases separated the two germline ends. There are 15 residues in the CDR3. Looked up from germline, CDR1 is MDHEN and CDR2 is SYDVKM. CDR3 DNA sequence: TGTGCCAGCAGTTTATCTGGGGCGATAGGGTACGAGCAGTACTTC. This translates into CASSLSGAIGYEQYF.

CDR3 bases: TGTGCCAGCAGCTTAATGGCCTCGTTGAACACTGAAGCTTTCTTT. Amino acid sequence: CASSLMASLNTEAFF. V and J are TRBV7-3 and TRBJ1-1; D not resolved. Trimming stripped 1 base from V and 0 bases from J, with 9 bases between. CDR1 and CDR2 from the germline V gene are SGHTA and FQGTGA. There are 15 residues in the CDR3.

The chain has TRBV18 and TRBJ1-2; unclear D gene. V was cut by 3 bases and J by 1 base, with 6 bases left in between. Germline V gives CDR1 KGHSH, CDR2 LQKENI. The CDR3 runs 13 residues. The CDR3 DNA reads TGTGCCAGCTCACCTCAGGATAACTATGGCTACACCTTC. Its protein is CASSPQDNYGYTF.

The chain has TRBV7-8 and TRBJ1-6, with D unresolved. Germline loops: CDR1 SGHVS, CDR2 FQNEAQ. The CDR3 has 17 amino acids. V gave up 1 base and J gave up 0 bases, with 10 bases separating them. CDR3 bases: TGTGCCAGCAGCTTAGAGGGTGGAGGCTCCTATAATTCACCCCTCCACTTT. Residues: CASSLEGGGSYNSPLHF.

The chain uses TRBV5-1 and TRBJ2-2; D call uncertain. The CDR3 loop spans 16 amino acids. Looked up from germline, CDR1 is SGHRS and CDR2 is YFSETQ. Trimming took 0 bases from V and 3 from J, leaving 12 bases between them. The CDR3 DNA is TGCGCCAGCAGCTTGGACGGCGGATCACACACCGGGGAGCTGTTTTTT. Translated, it gives CASSLDGGSHTGELFF.

This sequence joins TRBV3-1 (or the pseudogene TRBV3-2) and TRBJ1-1; perhaps TRBD1 as D (5 bases). Trimming removed 1 base from V and 10 bases from J, with 10 bases in between. Germline values: CDR1 LGHDT, CDR2 YNNKEL (reference sequence). The length of the CDR3 is 12 residues. In nucleotides, the CDR3 is TGTGCCAGCAGCCAAGCCTCAGGGTCAGCTTTCTTT. Amino acid sequence: CASSQASGSAFF.

This chain joins TRBV11-1 and TRBJ2-1; D might be TRBD2 (6 bases). V dropped 3 bases and J dropped 6 bases, with 18 bases sitting between them. Germline CDR1 reads SGHAT; CDR2 reads FQDESV (reference sequence). This CDR3 spans 16 amino acids. CDR3 residues: CASSFTPSDKGNEQFF. The CDR3 nucleotides are TGTGCCAGCAGCTTCACCCCTAGCGACAAGGGCAATGAGCAGTTCTTC.

This chain's CDR3 is CASSPRGTGGNYGYTF. The CDR3 coding sequence is TGTGCCAGTAGTCCAAGGGGGACAGGAGGAAACTATGGCTACACCTTC. This sequence joins TRBV19 and TRBJ1-2; 8 positions agree with TRBD1. CDR1 and CDR2 from the germline V gene are LNHDA and SQIVND (reference sequence). The CDR3 runs 16 residues. Trimming cost V 5 bases and J 2 bases; bases outside gene matches: 10.

This clone occurred once. This chain uses TRBV24-1 with TRBJ2-1, with TRBD1 matching 7 bases. Germline CDR1 is KGHDR and CDR2 is SFDVKD. The CDR3 runs to 15 residues. V lost 4 bases, J lost 6 bases, and 8 bases stayed unmatched. The CDR3 DNA is TGTGCCACCAGTGAACACAGGGGCGCGGTCAATGAGCAGTTCTTC. Residues: CATSEHRGAVNEQFF.

The V call is TRBV5-1, the J call TRBJ2-5; 7 bases align to TRBD1. CDR1 and CDR2 from the germline V gene are SGHRS and YFSETQ. Trimming cost V 4 bases and J 5 bases; bases outside gene matches: 11. The length of the CDR3 is 15 residues. The CDR3 DNA reads TGCGCCAGCAGCCGGTGGAGACAGGGAACCGAGACCCAGTACTTC. Its protein is CASSRWRQGTETQYF.

In this sample, this clone turned up a few times. The chain joins TRBV6-5 to TRBJ2-3; D possibly corresponds to TRBD2 (5 bases). CDR3 length: 16 amino acids. Trimming shortened V by 0 bases and J by 6 bases, and 16 bases separated the two germline ends. Germline loops: CDR1 MNHEY, CDR2 SVGAGI. The CDR3 here is CASSYSLRSQRDTQYF. CDR3 coding DNA: TGTGCCAGCAGTTACTCGTTGCGGTCCCAGCGGGATACGCAGTATTTT.

The V and J genes are TRBV6-2 or TRBV6-3 and TRBJ1-1; D not certain. Trimming removed 3 bases from V and 5 bases from J, with 25 bases in between. This CDR3 comprises 18 residues. The germline gives CDR1 MNHEY, CDR2 SVGEGT. CDR3 sequence: CASSYIQILDPMLTEAFF. The CDR3 bases are TGTGCCAGCAGTTATATACAGATCCTGGATCCCATGTTAACTGAAGCTTTCTTT.

A single count supports this clone. The V and J genes are TRBV28 and TRBJ1-2, with unresolved D. The CDR3 is 14 amino acids. Germline-derived CDR1 and CDR2 are MDHEN and SYDVKM. Deletions cut 6 bases from V and 5 bases from J, with 16 bases between. In nucleotides, the CDR3 is TGTGCCAGCAGAACGGAAGGACTAAAGTATGGCTACACCTTC. The encoded protein is CASRTEGLKYGYTF.

The chain employs TRBV18 and TRBJ1-1, with D possibly TRBD1 on 5 matching bases. Looked up from germline, CDR1 is KGHSH and CDR2 is LQKENI. This CDR3 has 13 residues. With 2 bases removed from V and 11 bases from J, the gap between germline ends came to 15 bases. CDR3 DNA sequence: TGTGCCAGCTCACCAGGGCAGGGCGTGGGGGCTTTCTTT. It codes for CASSPGQGVGAFF. The full variable domain, completed using reference TRBV18 and TRBJ1-1, is NAGVMQNPRHLVRRRGQEARLRCSPMKGHSHVYWYRQLPEEGLKFMVYLQKENIIDESGMPKERFSAEFPKEGPSILRIQQVVRGDSAAYFCASSPGQGVGAFFGQGTRLTVV.

This chain uses TRBV19 with TRBJ1-2, with D maybe TRBD1 (5 bases). Germline CDR1 is LNHDA and CDR2 is SQIVND (reference sequence). V lost 7 bases and J 1 base, leaving 7 bases between the germline ends. This CDR3 comprises 12 residues. Written as DNA, the CDR3 is TGTGCCAGTAACCAGGGTAACTATGGCTACACCTTC. Translation gives CASNQGNYGYTF.

The chain is built from TRBV4-1 and TRBJ2-7; weak D call: TRBD2 (6 bases). V lost 4 bases, J lost 12 bases, and 16 bases lay in between. Germline CDR1 MGHRA, CDR2 YSYEKL. The CDR3 runs to 12 residues. In nucleotides, the CDR3 is TGCGCCAGCAGCCCCATGCGGGGAGGTCTGTACTTC. Its translation: CASSPMRGGLYF.

The chain is built from TRBV10-1 and TRBJ1-1; D gene ambiguous. This CDR3 is 15 amino acids long. The V end lost 0 bases, the J end lost 1 base, and 9 bases lay between the germline ends. The germline V gene encodes CDR1 WNHNN and CDR2 SYGVQD (reference sequence). CDR3 nucleotide sequence: TGCGCCAGCAGTGAGTCGTTGGGAGAGAACACTGAAGCTTTCTTT. Residues: CASSESLGENTEAFF.

The V gene is TRBV19, the J gene TRBJ1-4; D is ambiguous. Germline V gene lookup returns CDR1 LNHDA and CDR2 SQIVND (reference sequence). CDR3 length: 14 amino acids. Trimming left V 3 bases short and J 4 bases short, with 9 bases between. DNA of the CDR3: TGTGCCAGTAGTATTGCGGGGTATAATGAAAAACTGTTTTTT. Amino acid sequence: CASSIAGYNEKLFF. Together with reference TRBV19 and TRBJ1-4, the CDR3 gives the full variable domain: DGGITQSPKYLFRKEGQNVTLSCEQNLNHDAMYWYRQDPGQGLRLIYYSQIVNDFQKGDIAEGYSVSREKKESFPLTVTSAQKNPTAFYLCASSIAGYNEKLFFGSGTQLSVL.

The V call is TRBV14, the J call TRBJ1-6; 8 bases align to TRBD1. CDR1 and CDR2 from the germline V gene are SGHDN and FVKESK. V dropped 4 bases and J dropped 7; count of bases not matched to a gene: 6. This CDR3 contains 15 residues. The CDR3 sequence is CASSPNRQGNSPLHF. DNA of the CDR3: TGTGCCAGCAGCCCAAATCGACAGGGGAATTCACCCCTCCACTTT.

The J gene is TRBJ1-3, the V gene TRBV9; D unclear. Trimming left V 3 bases short and J 0 bases short, with 7 bases between. Germline values: CDR1 SGDLS, CDR2 YYNGEE. The CDR3 spans 14 residues. The CDR3 DNA is TGTGCCAGCAGCGCAGAATACTCTGGAAACACCATATATTTT. It translates to CASSAEYSGNTIYF.